Each of the 28 T cell receptor beta chains below was sequenced from the same sample in a study of early T cells in non-severe SARS-CoV-2 infection. TCRdb used MiXCR to reprocess the 5' RACE reads, holding one entry per CDR3 protein. The repertoire holds about 90,000 distinct CDR3 sequences, with approximately 12% as singletons. The starting material was whole blood, obtained at baseline. These receptors originate from an adult who was a healthcare worker with PCR-confirmed SARS-CoV-2 infection or an uninfected control (not recorded which).

This clonotype occurred a few times. This chain connects TRBV5-1 to TRBJ2-1; no clear D. Germline-derived CDR1 and CDR2 are SGHRS and YFSETQ. This CDR3 is built from 13 residues. The ends were cut back, 4 bases at V and 13 bases at J, with 18 bases in the middle. The CDR3 reads CASSTRPLVDQFF. Written as DNA, the CDR3 is TGCGCCAGCAGCACCCGACCCCTCGTGGATCAGTTCTTC.

Here the CDR3 reads CASSPGADIQETQYF. The CDR3 nucleotides read TGTGCCAGCAGCCCGGGGGCGGACATCCAAGAGACCCAGTACTTC. This chain links TRBV11-2 with TRBJ2-5; D tentatively fits TRBD1 or TRBD2 (6 bases each). The CDR3 spans 15 residues. V was cut by 5 bases and J by 1 base, with 14 bases left in between. Germline values: CDR1 SGHAT, CDR2 FQNNGV.

A few counts support this clonotype. The chain recombines TRBV5-1 with TRBJ2-3; D possibly matches TRBD1 or TRBD2 (5 bases each). Germline loops: CDR1 SGHRS, CDR2 YFSETQ. Between the trimmed V and J ends, which lost 3 bases and 2 bases, there was a span of 10 bases. This CDR3 contains 14 residues. CDR3 protein: CASSSSGATDTQYF. CDR3 DNA sequence: TGCGCCAGCAGCTCCTCCGGGGCCACAGATACGCAGTATTTT.

This clonotype was recorded at least ten times. This chain joins TRBV7-9 and TRBJ2-3; tentative D call: TRBD2 (5 bases). The CDR3 contains 14 residues. Germline CDR1 reads SEHNR; CDR2 reads FQNEAQ (reference sequence). V was clipped by 6 bases and J by 2 bases, with 12 bases between them. CDR3 amino acids: CASRVPDFTDTQYF. The CDR3 coding sequence is TGTGCCAGCAGGGTGCCGGACTTCACAGATACGCAGTATTTT.

V gene TRBV29-1 combines with J gene TRBJ2-1; D uncertain. This CDR3 is 13 amino acids long. Germline CDR1 is SQVTM and CDR2 is ANQGSEA. The V end was cut by 6 bases, the J end by 7 bases, with 16 bases between. CDR3 DNA sequence: TGCAGCGTCATGGTTCCAGTTTGGAATGAGCAGTTCTTC. This encodes CSVMVPVWNEQFF.

This clonotype was seen only a few times. This chain joins TRBV5-1 and TRBJ1-1, with TRBD1 as a possible D gene (5 bases). The length of the CDR3 is 13 residues. Germline loops: CDR1 SGHRS, CDR2 YFSETQ. The germline V and J ends were trimmed by 6 bases and 0 bases, with 9 bases remaining between them. The CDR3 here is CASKKGLNTEAFF. The CDR3 DNA reads as TGCGCCAGCAAAAAGGGACTGAACACTGAAGCTTTCTTT. Supplemented by reference TRBV5-1 and TRBJ1-1, the full variable domain reads KAGVTQTPRYLIKTRGQQVTLSCSPISGHRSVSWYQQTPGQGLQFLFEYFSETQRNKGNFPGRFSGRQFSNSRSEMNVSTLELGDSALYLCASKKGLNTEAFFGQGTRLTVV.

This clonotype was observed a handful of times. V is TRBV29-1 and J is TRBJ2-7; TRBD1 is a possible D gene (6 bases). Looked up from germline, CDR1 is SQVTM and CDR2 is ANQGSEA. This CDR3 contains 14 residues. The CDR3 nucleotides read TGCAACCCTCTAAGATCAGGGGCCTCCTACGAGCAGTACTTC. The encoded protein is CNPLRSGASYEQYF.

This clonotype was counted many times. The chain combines TRBV12-3 or TRBV12-4 with TRBJ2-3; D is possibly TRBD2 (5 bases). V shed 6 bases and J shed 2 bases, with 18 bases lying between them. The CDR3 is 16 residues long. The CDR3 here is CASSQEGGGPTDTQYF. The DNA for the CDR3 is TGTGCCAGCAGCCAAGAGGGCGGAGGACCCACAGATACGCAGTATTTT.

The rearrangement links TRBV11-3 to TRBJ1-1; TRBD1 matches 11 bases. After removal of 7 bases from V and 4 bases from J, the junction contained 8 bases not matched to a gene. Germline V gene lookup returns CDR1 SGHNT and CDR2 YENEEA. The CDR3 totals 15 residues. The CDR3 sequence: CASTGQGAPFTEAFF. CDR3 nucleotide sequence: TGTGCCAGCACAGGACAGGGGGCTCCATTCACTGAAGCTTTCTTT.

This clonotype was detected many times. The chain uses TRBV7-8 and TRBJ1-1; TRBD1 is a possible D gene (5 bases). The CDR3 has 13 residues. CDR1 and CDR2 (germline): SGHVS, FQNEAQ. The CDR3 here is CASKAGLNTEAFF. The CDR3 region has the DNA TGTGCAAGTAAGGCAGGGTTGAACACTGAAGCTTTCTTT.

This chain uses TRBV15 with TRBJ1-3; no clear D gene. The CDR3 covers 14 residues. Trimming removed 4 bases at V and 1 base at J, with 8 bases between. Looked up from germline, CDR1 is LNHNV and CDR2 is YYDKDF (reference sequence). This chain's CDR3 is CATSTRFSGNTIYF. The DNA for the CDR3 is TGTGCCACCAGCACAAGGTTTTCTGGAAACACCATATATTTT.

The sample holds many counts of this clonotype. The gene calls are TRBV24-1 and TRBJ2-2, with D uncertain. The V gene lost 8 bases and the J gene lost 3 bases, with 6 bases spanning the gap. The CDR3 covers 12 residues. Germline V gives CDR1 KGHDR, CDR2 SFDVKD. The CDR3 sequence: CATKKDTGELFF. The CDR3 region has the DNA TGTGCCACCAAGAAGGACACCGGGGAGCTGTTTTTT.

This clonotype was counted at least ten times. V and J are TRBV11-2 and TRBJ2-3; D is unclear. In germline, CDR1 is SGHAT, CDR2 FQNNGV. V was trimmed by 5 bases and J by 10 bases, leaving 10 bases between them. CDR3 length equals 11 residues. The CDR3: CASSPTSAQYF. The CDR3, as DNA: TGTGCCAGCAGCCCCACTTCGGCGCAGTATTTT.

This chain links TRBV29-1 with TRBJ2-1; weak D call: TRBD2 (6 bases). The CDR3 totals 13 residues. Trimming removed 4 bases from V and 3 bases from J, with 10 bases in between. Germline V gene data show CDR1 as SQVTM and CDR2 as ANQGSEA. The CDR3 nucleotides are TGCAGCGTTGTGGCGGGAAACTACAATGAGCAGTTCTTC. This encodes CSVVAGNYNEQFF.

This clonotype was observed many times. This chain joins TRBV7-3 and TRBJ1-1; unclear D gene. The germline V gene encodes CDR1 SGHTA and CDR2 FQGTGA. Trimming took 1 base from V and 1 from J, leaving 7 bases between them. The CDR3 totals 14 residues. CDR3: CASSLNPGNTEAFF. CDR3 in DNA: TGTGCCAGCAGCTTAAATCCGGGGAACACTGAAGCTTTCTTT. The full variable domain, in which reference TRBV7-3 and TRBJ1-1 provide the parts outside the CDR3, is GAGVSQTPSNKVTEKGKYVELRCDPISGHTALYWYRQSLGQGPEFLIYFQGTGAADDSGLPNDRFFAVRPEGSVSTLKIQRTERGDSAVYLCASSLNPGNTEAFFGQGTRLTVV.

This clonotype was detected ten times or more. This chain joins TRBV6-6 and TRBJ1-1; 8 bases agree with TRBD1. After removal of 11 bases from V and 4 bases from J, the junction contained 6 bases not matched to a gene. This CDR3 is built from 12 residues. Germline CDR1 and CDR2: MNHNY and SVGAGI (reference sequence). Written as DNA, the CDR3 is TGTGCCGGCAATACAGGGGGCACTGAAGCTTTCTTT. Its protein product is CAGNTGGTEAFF.

This clonotype was seen a few times. This chain connects TRBV9 to TRBJ1-4; TRBD1 matches 7 bases. This CDR3 is 14 amino acids long. Germline values: CDR1 SGDLS, CDR2 YYNGEE. With V trimmed by 4 bases and J by 7 bases, 7 bases remained unmatched. CDR3 region: CASSLTGEGEKLFF. CDR3 nucleotide sequence: TGTGCCAGCAGCCTCACAGGGGAGGGTGAAAAACTGTTTTTT.

Many counts were recorded for this clonotype. The rearrangement uses TRBV12-3 or TRBV12-4 and TRBJ1-1; D gene ambiguous. This CDR3 contains 14 residues. The V and J ends lost 3 bases and 0 bases respectively, with 8 bases between them. The CDR3 spells CASSFLSLNTEAFF. The CDR3 coding sequence is TGTGCCAGCAGTTTTCTGAGTCTGAACACTGAAGCTTTCTTT.

Ten or more counts support this clonotype. This sequence joins TRBV6-6 and TRBJ2-1; tentatively, D is TRBD1 (5 bases). Trimming pared 2 bases from V and 10 bases from J, leaving 12 bases between. From germline, CDR1 is MNHNY and CDR2 SVGAGI (reference sequence). The CDR3 is made up of 13 amino acids. The CDR3, as DNA: TGTGCCAGCAGTTACGCCAGGGTAGGCGAGCAGTTCTTC. It encodes CASSYARVGEQFF.

There are many counts of this clonotype. The chain links TRBV6-1 to TRBJ2-3; TRBD2 is a possible D gene (6 bases). Trimming took off 6 bases at V and 8 bases at J, with 15 bases between the two ends. This CDR3 has 13 residues. In germline, CDR1 is MNHNS, CDR2 SASEGT. CDR3 in amino acids: CASSSGTRGTQYF. The CDR3 region has the DNA TGTGCCAGCAGCTCCGGGACTCGCGGTACGCAGTATTTT.

This clonotype has only a few counts. The chain has TRBV7-2 and TRBJ2-1, with no clear D. The CDR3 is 14 amino acids. The germline V gene has CDR1 SGHTA and CDR2 FQGNSA. Deletions cut 1 base from V and 0 bases from J, with 4 bases between. The CDR3 sequence: CASSLESSYNEQFF. The CDR3 coding sequence is TGTGCCAGCAGCTTAGAGAGCTCCTACAATGAGCAGTTCTTC.

The rearrangement joins TRBV3-1 to TRBJ2-7; 9 bases are shared with TRBD1. The CDR3 is 15 residues long. V dropped 4 bases and J dropped 2; count of bases not matched to a gene: 6. CDR1 and CDR2 (germline): LGHDT, YNNKEL (reference sequence). The CDR3 protein is CASSRTTGGTYEQYF. For the CDR3, the DNA is TGTGCCAGCAGCCGAACGACAGGGGGAACCTACGAGCAGTACTTC.

This clonotype was picked up a small number of times. The chain is built from TRBV18 and TRBJ1-1; D unresolved. Germline V gives CDR1 KGHSH, CDR2 LQKENI. V was pared by 4 bases and J by 6 bases, with 12 bases between. CDR3 length equals 13 residues. CDR3 nucleotides: TGTGCCAGCTCACAACAGCCGGTGGCTGAAGCTTTCTTT. This encodes CASSQQPVAEAFF.

The chain links TRBV11-3 to TRBJ2-7; possible D gene TRBD1, 6 bases. There are 15 residues in the CDR3. V gave up 5 bases and J gave up 1 base, with 15 bases separating them. The germline V gene has CDR1 SGHNT and CDR2 YENEEA. DNA for the CDR3: TGTGCCAGCAGCCTCAGGACAGTCTCTTCCTACGAGCAGTACTTC. Its protein product is CASSLRTVSSYEQYF.

The sample holds a few counts of this clonotype. The rearrangement uses TRBV4-1 and TRBJ2-7; D is unclear. CDR1 is MGHRA and CDR2 is YSYEKL in the germline V gene. Deletions cut 3 bases from V and 6 bases from J, with 12 bases between. The CDR3 sequence is 13 residues long. The CDR3 loop is CASSHPTSGEQYF. Written as DNA, the CDR3 is TGCGCCAGCAGCCACCCGACCTCCGGCGAGCAGTACTTC.

Only a few counts were recorded for this clonotype. The genes are TRBV7-3 and TRBJ2-3; possibly TRBD2 for D (6 bases). Germline CDR1 and CDR2: SGHTA and FQGTGA. The CDR3 is made up of 15 amino acids. V gave up 3 bases and J gave up 1 base, with 11 bases separating them. CDR3 region: CASSFAGRGTDTQYF. The CDR3, as DNA: TGTGCCAGCAGCTTCGCGGGACGAGGCACAGATACGCAGTATTTT.

This clonotype was counted many times. The chain is built from TRBV11-2 and TRBJ2-7; weak D call: TRBD2 (6 bases). This CDR3 spans 15 amino acids. Germline V gene data show CDR1 as SGHAT and CDR2 as FQNNGV. V lost 3 bases, J lost 6 bases, and 18 bases lay in between. Written as DNA, the CDR3 is TGTGCCAGCAGCTTGTCGGGACTCCCAAAGGGCGAGCAGTACTTC. It translates to CASSLSGLPKGEQYF.

This clonotype has at least ten counts. The V and J genes are TRBV6-6 and TRBJ1-1, with TRBD1 matching over 11 bases. The CDR3 totals 15 residues. The trim removed 0 bases at V and 5 bases at J, leaving 2 bases unmatched. Germline CDR1 MNHNY, CDR2 SVGAGI (reference sequence). CDR3 nucleotides: TGTGCCAGCAGTTACTCGGGGACAGGGGGGACTGAAGCTTTCTTT. Protein sequence: CASSYSGTGGTEAFF.